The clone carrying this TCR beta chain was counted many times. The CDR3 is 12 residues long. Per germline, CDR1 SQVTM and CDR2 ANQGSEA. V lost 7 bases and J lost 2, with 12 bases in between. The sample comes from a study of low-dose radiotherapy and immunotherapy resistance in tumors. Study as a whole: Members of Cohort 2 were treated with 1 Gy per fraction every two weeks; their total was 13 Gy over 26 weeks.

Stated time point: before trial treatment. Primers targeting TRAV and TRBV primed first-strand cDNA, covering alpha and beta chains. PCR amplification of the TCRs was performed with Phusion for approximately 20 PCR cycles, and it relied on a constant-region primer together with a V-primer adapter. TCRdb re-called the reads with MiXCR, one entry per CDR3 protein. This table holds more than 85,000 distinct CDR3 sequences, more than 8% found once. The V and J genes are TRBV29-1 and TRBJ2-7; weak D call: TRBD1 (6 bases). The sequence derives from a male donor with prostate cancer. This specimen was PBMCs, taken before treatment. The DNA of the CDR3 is TGCAGCGGTGCGGACAGTGCCTACGAGCAGTACTTC. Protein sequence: CSGADSAYEQYF.